A single sample gave rise to the 24 T cell receptor beta chains below, sequenced in a study of T cell repertoires in cytomegalovirus infection. These receptors lack a known antigen. From the reads, TCRdb called clonotypes with MiXCR, one entry per CDR3 protein. The sample lists fewer than 650,000 distinct CDR3 sequences, over 35% occurring once. The sample in question was cultured PBMCs, obtained from culture after CMV antigen stimulation. The source of these receptors is a human donor in good health (CMV status not recorded). Some clones in this sample may be carry-over from other donors' samples.

This clonotype was seen more than once but under ten times. V gene TRBV7-2 combines with J gene TRBJ2-2; D remains ambiguous. The CDR3 extends over 13 amino acids. Germline V gene data show CDR1 as SGHTA and CDR2 as FQGNSA. The germline V and J ends were trimmed by 5 bases and 5 bases, with 9 bases remaining between them. Here the CDR3 reads CASSTQGTGELFF. CDR3 bases: TGTGCCAGCAGCACCCAAGGAACCGGGGAGCTGTTTTTT.

J is TRBJ2-5 and V is TRBV10-3, with TRBD1 as a possible D gene (5 bases). Germline CDR1 and CDR2: ENHRY and SYGVKD. The CDR3 contains 16 residues. Trimming shortened V by 3 bases and J by 4 bases, and 18 bases separated the two germline ends. This CDR3 is CAISEGAGERGETQYF. The DNA for the CDR3 is TGTGCCATCAGTGAAGGGGCAGGTGAACGTGGAGAGACCCAGTACTTC.

This clonotype has ten or more counts. The chain couples TRBV7-2 to TRBJ2-3, with 10 nucleotides matching TRBD2. J gave up 0 bases and V 5 bases, and 8 bases lay outside the gene matches. The CDR3 loop spans 17 amino acids. Germline assignment: CDR1 SGHTA and CDR2 FQGNSA. DNA for the CDR3: TGTGCCAGCAGCGAACGGACTAGCGGATATAGCACAGATACGCAGTATTTT. Its protein is CASSERTSGYSTDTQYF.

The V gene is TRBV10-3, the J gene TRBJ2-5, with 11 bases matching TRBD1. J was trimmed by 3 bases and V by 3 bases; bases with no gene match: 3. Germline lookup yields CDR1 ENHRY and CDR2 SYGVKD. The CDR3 sequence is 15 residues long. In DNA, the CDR3 is TGTGCCATCAGTGATGGGGACAGGGGGAAAGAGACCCAGTACTTC. Translating gives CAISDGDRGKETQYF.

This clonotype has only a few counts. V usage is TRBV7-2 and J usage is TRBJ2-1; 9 bases line up with TRBD2. The CDR3 is 15 residues long. The ends lost 5 bases at V and 5 bases at J; junction bases unmatched: 7. Germline V gives CDR1 SGHTA, CDR2 FQGNSA. CDR3 sequence (DNA): TGTGCCAGCAGCGAAGTTAGCGGGGGACACAATGAGCAGTTCTTC. Translation: CASSEVSGGHNEQFF. The variable domain in full, with the rest retrieved from reference TRBV7-2 and TRBJ2-1, is GAGVSQSPSNKVTEKGKDVELRCDPISGHTALYWYRQSLGQGLEFLIYFQGNSAPDKSGLPSDRFSAERTGGSVSTLTIQRTQQEDSAVYLCASSEVSGGHNEQFFGPGTRLTVL.

The chain carries TRBV6-8 and TRBJ2-7; D is uncertain. Germline CDR1 reads MNHGY; CDR2 reads SAAAGT. Trimming pared 4 bases from V and 6 bases from J, leaving 13 bases between. CDR3 length equals 13 residues. CDR3 residues: CASSSRLVGEQYF. The CDR3 DNA reads TGTGCCAGCAGTTCCCGCTTAGTGGGCGAGCAGTACTTC.

V gene TRBV20-1 combines with J gene TRBJ2-1; D gene uncertain. Trimming shortened V by 0 bases and J by 8 bases, and 8 bases separated the two germline ends. Germline V gene lookup returns CDR1 DFQATT and CDR2 SNEGSKA (reference sequence). The CDR3 covers 12 residues. The CDR3 loop is CSAREGFHEQFF. As DNA, the CDR3 is TGCAGTGCTAGAGAGGGATTTCATGAGCAGTTCTTC.

This clonotype was picked up many times. The chain is built from TRBV7-6 and TRBJ1-5; D remains unclear. CDR1 and CDR2 (germline): SGHVS, FNYEAQ. The CDR3 covers 13 residues. V lost 0 bases, J lost 5 bases, and 5 bases lay in between. For the CDR3, the DNA is TGTGCCAGCAGCTTAGCTACAGATCAGCCCCAGCATTTT. Translating gives CASSLATDQPQHF.

In this sample, this clonotype turned up once. This chain connects TRBV29-1 to TRBJ2-5, with D unresolved. This CDR3 is built from 13 residues. Germline V gene data show CDR1 as SQVTM and CDR2 as ANQGSEA. The V end lost 3 bases, the J end lost 3 bases, and 11 bases lay between the germline ends. Here the CDR3 reads CSVEGDNKETQYF. CDR3 in DNA: TGCAGCGTTGAGGGTGACAACAAAGAGACCCAGTACTTC. Using reference TRBV29-1 and TRBJ2-5 for the parts outside the CDR3, the full variable domain is SAVISQKPSRDICQRGTSLTIQCQVDSQVTMMFWYRQQPGQSLTLIATANQGSEATYESGFVIDKFPISRPNLTFSTLTVSNMSPEDSSIYLCSVEGDNKETQYFGPGTRLLVL.

The chain is built from TRBV14 and TRBJ1-5, with D perhaps TRBD1 (5 bases). The CDR3 has 13 residues. Germline CDR1 reads SGHDN; CDR2 reads FVKESK. The V gene lost 4 bases and the J gene lost 6 bases, with 10 bases spanning the gap. The CDR3: CASSRQLGQPQHF. CDR3 bases: TGTGCCAGCAGCCGACAGCTGGGTCAGCCCCAGCATTTT.

This clonotype was seen ten or more times. The chain couples TRBV7-2 to TRBJ2-7; D unresolved. CDR1 is SGHTA and CDR2 is FQGNSA in the germline V gene. The CDR3 consists of 13 residues. V lost 2 bases and J lost 3, with 8 bases in between. The CDR3 nucleotides are TGTGCCAGCAGCTTATGGGCTTACTACGAGCAGTACTTC. Its translation is CASSLWAYYEQYF.

The sample holds a few counts of this clonotype. The chain couples TRBV10-2 to TRBJ2-4, with TRBD1 matching 8 bases. The V gene end was trimmed by 0 bases and the J gene end by 1 base; junction bases not matched to a gene: 2. Per germline, CDR1 WSHSY and CDR2 SAAADI. The CDR3 covers 16 residues. The DNA for the CDR3 is TGCGCCAGCAGTGAGTCGACAGGGGTGGCCAAAAACATTCAGTACTTC. Translation: CASSESTGVAKNIQYF.

This clonotype was recorded a few times. The J gene is TRBJ2-7, the V gene TRBV3-1; the D gene could be TRBD1 or TRBD2 (6 bases each). V lost 1 base to trimming and J lost 5 bases, with 15 bases between them. The V gene's germline CDR1 is LGHDT and CDR2 YNNKEL (reference sequence). This CDR3 has 15 residues. The CDR3 DNA follows: TGTGCCAGCAGCCAAGGATGGGGGGCAGGGGACGAGCAGTACTTC. Protein product: CASSQGWGAGDEQYF.

The chain employs TRBV7-8 and TRBJ2-7; D is possibly TRBD2 (6 bases). The CDR3 is 16 residues long. V lost 5 bases to trimming and J lost 2 bases, with 19 bases between them. Germline-derived CDR1 and CDR2 are SGHVS and FQNEAQ. This CDR3 reads CASSRSWRDPPYEQYF. The CDR3, as DNA: TGTGCCAGCAGCCGCTCTTGGCGGGATCCCCCCTACGAGCAGTACTTC. Full variable domain (rest looked up from reference TRBV7-8 and TRBJ2-7): GAGVSQSPRYKVAKRGQDVALRCDPISGHVSLFWYQQALGQGPEFLTYFQNEAQLDKSGLPSDRFFAERPEGSVSTLKIQRTQQEDSAVYLCASSRSWRDPPYEQYFGPGTRLTVT.

V and J are TRBV27 and TRBJ2-7; 11 nucleotides align to TRBD1. The germline V gene encodes CDR1 MNHEY and CDR2 SMNVEV (reference sequence). Unmatched junction bases numbered 4, after V lost 4 bases and J lost 5 bases. This CDR3 has 14 amino acids. The CDR3 spells CASSSDRGLDEQYF. In nucleotides, the CDR3 is TGTGCCAGCAGTTCGGACAGGGGGCTGGACGAGCAGTACTTC.

V gene TRBV6-6 combines with J gene TRBJ2-7; TRBD2 agrees at 13 bases. V lost 5 bases to trimming and J lost 7 bases; unmatched junction nucleotides: 2. The germline gives CDR1 MNHNY, CDR2 SVGAGI (reference sequence). The CDR3 is 13 residues long. Here the CDR3 reads CASSRTSGGEQYF. CDR3 DNA: TGTGCCAGCAGTCGGACTAGCGGGGGTGAGCAGTACTTC.

The chain carries TRBV7-2 and TRBJ2-1, with D possibly TRBD1 on 6 matching bases. This CDR3 contains 17 residues. Germline lookup yields CDR1 SGHTA and CDR2 FQGNSA. V lost 4 bases to trimming and J lost 0 bases, with 16 bases between them. CDR3 in amino acids: CASSSTGSIPSYNEQFF. DNA of the CDR3: TGTGCCAGCAGCTCCACAGGGTCCATACCCTCCTACAATGAGCAGTTCTTC.

This clonotype occurred many times. The V and J genes are TRBV7-2 and TRBJ2-3; 8 nucleotides align to TRBD2. The germline V gene has CDR1 SGHTA and CDR2 FQGNSA. Trimming cost V 3 bases and J 4 bases; bases outside gene matches: 6. There are 15 residues in the CDR3. The CDR3 nucleotides read TGTGCCAGCAGCTTTAAGTCGGGGGGGGCAGATACGCAGTATTTT. The encoded protein is CASSFKSGGADTQYF.

The genes are TRBV20-1 and TRBJ2-1; a weak D match, TRBD2 (5 bases). Trimming cost V 6 bases and J 1 base, with 22 bases left between them. CDR1 and CDR2 (germline): DFQATT, SNEGSKA (reference sequence). CDR3 size: 17 residues. CDR3 nucleotides: TGCAGTGCGTTAGATCGCAGCGGCGGTGGGTCCTACAATGAGCAGTTCTTC. It codes for CSALDRSGGGSYNEQFF.

The chain uses TRBV6-5 and TRBJ2-7, with TRBD2 matching over 10 bases. The germline gives CDR1 MNHEY, CDR2 SVGAGI. The CDR3 totals 16 residues. The V and J ends lost 0 bases and 4 bases, in that order; junction bases with no gene match: 6. In DNA form, the CDR3 reads TGTGCCAGCAGTTACTCGAGGCTAGCGGGAGATTACGAGCAGTACTTC. The encoded protein is CASSYSRLAGDYEQYF.

This clonotype has more than one count but fewer than ten. The chain is built from TRBV7-2 and TRBJ2-7; either TRBD1 or TRBD2 may supply D (6 bases each). The germline V gene encodes CDR1 SGHTA and CDR2 FQGNSA. This CDR3 spans 15 amino acids. Trimming took off 5 bases at V and 7 bases at J, with 21 bases between the two ends. The chain's CDR3 is CASSPNAGPQGEQYF. CDR3 nucleotides: TGTGCCAGCAGCCCCAACGCGGGACCTCAGGGGGAGCAGTACTTC. Together with reference TRBV7-2 and TRBJ2-7, the CDR3 gives the full variable domain: GAGVSQSPSNKVTEKGKDVELRCDPISGHTALYWYRQSLGQGLEFLIYFQGNSAPDKSGLPSDRFSAERTGGSVSTLTIQRTQQEDSAVYLCASSPNAGPQGEQYFGPGTRLTVT.

The gene calls are TRBV20-1 and TRBJ2-1; possible D gene TRBD2, 5 bases. The CDR3 runs to 14 residues. Deletions cut 3 bases from V and 7 bases from J, with 16 bases between. Looked up from germline, CDR1 is DFQATT and CDR2 is SNEGSKA (reference sequence). DNA for the CDR3: TGCAGTGCTAGTCGGATTAGCGAGACGAATGAGCAGTTCTTC. Translating it yields CSASRISETNEQFF.

This clonotype has only a few counts. The rearrangement joins TRBV7-2 to TRBJ2-3; D might be TRBD2 (7 bases). Between the trimmed V and J ends, which lost 11 bases and 6 bases, there was a span of 24 bases. Germline CDR1 reads SGHTA; CDR2 reads FQGNSA. There are 15 residues in the CDR3. CDR3 region: CASRRGGGGVDTQYF. The CDR3 DNA reads TGTGCCTCCCGGAGGGGGGGGGGGGGCGTCGATACGCAGTATTTT.

This clonotype has only one observation. V and J are TRBV10-3 and TRBJ2-7; 7 nucleotides align to TRBD1. The CDR3 spans 15 residues. Germline CDR1 ENHRY, CDR2 SYGVKD. The trim removed 3 bases at V and 0 bases at J, leaving 5 bases unmatched. CDR3 DNA sequence: TGTGCCATCAGTGAAGTCGCAGGGGGCTCCTACGAGCAGTACTTC. This translates into CAISEVAGGSYEQYF.